This TCR beta chain is from a study of OX40 agonist ivuxolimab in advanced cancers. TCRdb keeps only in-frame clones here, not all; method: immunoSEQ multiplex PCR. There are about 61,000 clones in the sample; 80% to 90% occur only once, and 1.9% lies in the top ten. No patient had autoimmune disease or received systemic immunosuppression. The CDR3 extends over 17 amino acids. Trimming cost V 6 bases and J 4 bases; bases outside gene matches: 11. Germline values: CDR1 SNHLY, CDR2 FYNNEI. The source of this sequence is an adult with an advanced solid tumor such as melanoma, head and neck, liver or kidney cancer. This rearrangement joins TRBV2 to TRBJ1-3, with 11 bases matching TRBD1. Here the sequenced sample was CD4+ or CD8+ T cells sorted from blood, taken in a trial of the OX40 agonist ivuxolimab. The DNA for the CDR3 is TGTGCCAGCAGAGAACCGGGACAGGGGGGAGGAGGAAACACCATATATTTT. This sequence encodes CASREPGQGGGGNTIYF.